This T cell receptor beta chain was identified during a study of T cell repertoires in cytomegalovirus infection. Whole-study context: Public TCR beta signature analysis indicated the presence of both CMV infection and matching HLA type.

Germline V CDR1 and CDR2: SGHRS, YFSETQ. CDR3 length: 13 residues. V dropped 5 bases and J dropped 6 bases, with 14 bases sitting between them. This clonotype turned up a few times. TCRdb re-called the reads with MiXCR, one entry per CDR3 protein. There are fewer than 550,000 distinct CDR3 sequences in the sample; roughly 12% occur only once, and more than 8.5% lies in the top ten. Input material: PBMCs. The chain couples TRBV5-1 to TRBJ1-1, with D maybe TRBD1 (6 bases). The TCR was taken from a human donor in good health (CMV status not recorded). Some clones in this sample may be carry-over from other donors' samples. The CDR3: CASRLQGLSEAFF. The CDR3 DNA follows: TGCGCCAGCAGACTCCAGGGGCTCTCTGAAGCTTTCTTT.